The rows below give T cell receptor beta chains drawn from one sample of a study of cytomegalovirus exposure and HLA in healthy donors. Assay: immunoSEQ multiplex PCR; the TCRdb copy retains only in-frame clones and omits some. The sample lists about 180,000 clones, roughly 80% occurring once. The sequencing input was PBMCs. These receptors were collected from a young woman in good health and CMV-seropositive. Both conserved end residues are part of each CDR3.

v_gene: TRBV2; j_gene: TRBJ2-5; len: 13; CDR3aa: CASSTERVETQYF
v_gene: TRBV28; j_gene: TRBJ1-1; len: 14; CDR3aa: CASSSPTGGTEAFF
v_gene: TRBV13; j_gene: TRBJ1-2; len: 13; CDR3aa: CASSLASGVGYTF
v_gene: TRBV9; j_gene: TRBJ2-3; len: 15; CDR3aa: CASSVVSGGADTQYF
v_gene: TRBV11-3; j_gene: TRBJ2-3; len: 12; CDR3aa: CASSLDADTQYF
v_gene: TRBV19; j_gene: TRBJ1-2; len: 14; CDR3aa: CASSRDTSNYGYTF
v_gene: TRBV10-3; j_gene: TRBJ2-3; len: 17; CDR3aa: CAISEPGYSSRADTQYF
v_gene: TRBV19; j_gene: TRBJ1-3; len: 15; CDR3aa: CASSTTGASGNTIYF
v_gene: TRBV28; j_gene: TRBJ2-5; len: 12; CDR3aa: CASSRQGRAQYF
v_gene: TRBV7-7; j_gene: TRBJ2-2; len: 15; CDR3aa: CASSRDRANTGELFF
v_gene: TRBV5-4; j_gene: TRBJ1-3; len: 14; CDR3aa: CASSFRGVGNTIYF
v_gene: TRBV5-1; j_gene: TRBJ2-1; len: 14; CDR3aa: CASSSSLDSNEQFF
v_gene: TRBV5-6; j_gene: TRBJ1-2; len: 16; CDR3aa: CASSLGAAGDNYGYTF
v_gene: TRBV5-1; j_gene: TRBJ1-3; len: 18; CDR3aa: CASSLLSVGRGSGNTIYF
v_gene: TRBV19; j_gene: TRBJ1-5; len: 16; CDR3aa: CASSIDRVDSKSPQHF
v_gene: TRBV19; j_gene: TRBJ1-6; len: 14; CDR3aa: CASRSRTGNSPLHF
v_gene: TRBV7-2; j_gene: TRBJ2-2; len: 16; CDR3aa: CASSPRTSGATGELFF
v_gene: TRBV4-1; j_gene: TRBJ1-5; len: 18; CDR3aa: CASSQIWTGWDHYQPQHF
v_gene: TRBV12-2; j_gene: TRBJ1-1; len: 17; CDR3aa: CASRLASRGFMNTEAFF
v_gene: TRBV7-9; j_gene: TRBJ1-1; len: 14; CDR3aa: CASSLAAGRTEAFF
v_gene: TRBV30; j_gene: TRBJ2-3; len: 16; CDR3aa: CAGSVRGGGSTDTQYF
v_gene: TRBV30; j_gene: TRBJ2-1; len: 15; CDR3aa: CAWSVTLQGRNEQFF
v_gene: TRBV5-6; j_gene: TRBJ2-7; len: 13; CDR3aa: CASNRQGAYEQYF
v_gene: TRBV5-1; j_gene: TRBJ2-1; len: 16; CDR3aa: CASSVLSQRGLNEQFF
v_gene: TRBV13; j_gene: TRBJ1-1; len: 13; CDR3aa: CASSDLRGTEAFF
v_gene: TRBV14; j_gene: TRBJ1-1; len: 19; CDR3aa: CASSHTQEKVGFMNTEAFF
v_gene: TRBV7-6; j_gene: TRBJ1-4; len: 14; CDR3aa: CASSSRALNEKLFF
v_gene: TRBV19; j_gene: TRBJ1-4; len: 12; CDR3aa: CASSIGLEKLFF
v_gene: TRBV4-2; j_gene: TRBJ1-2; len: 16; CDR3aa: CASSQAKWGRDYGYTF
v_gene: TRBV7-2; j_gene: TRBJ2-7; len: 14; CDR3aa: CASSSEVVLYEQYF
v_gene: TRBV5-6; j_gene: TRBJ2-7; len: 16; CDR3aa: CASNRLAGGYAYEQYF
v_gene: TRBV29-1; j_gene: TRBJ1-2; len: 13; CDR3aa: CSVEDRTVYGYTF
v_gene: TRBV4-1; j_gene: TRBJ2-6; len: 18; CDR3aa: CASSQERGHISGANVLTF
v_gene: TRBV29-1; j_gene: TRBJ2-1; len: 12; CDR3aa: CSGGVAYNEQFF
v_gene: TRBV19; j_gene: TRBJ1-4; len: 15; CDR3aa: CASLSGGLANEKLFF
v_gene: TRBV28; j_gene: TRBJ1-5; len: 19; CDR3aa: CASSNSRGTGGYSNQPQHF
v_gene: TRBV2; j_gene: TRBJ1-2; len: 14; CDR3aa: CASRQDSLNYGYTF
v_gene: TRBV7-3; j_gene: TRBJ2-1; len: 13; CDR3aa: CASSLQGSNEQFF
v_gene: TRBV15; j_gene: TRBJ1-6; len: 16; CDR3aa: CATSRAQDRANSPLHF
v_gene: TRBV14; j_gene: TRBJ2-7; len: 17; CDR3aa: CASSQEFRGQDSYEQYF
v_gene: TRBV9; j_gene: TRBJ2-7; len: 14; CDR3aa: CASSATNGFHEQYF
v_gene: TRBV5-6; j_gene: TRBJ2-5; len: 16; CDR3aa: CASSLASGVGQETQYF
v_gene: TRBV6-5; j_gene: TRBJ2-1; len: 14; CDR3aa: CASSPRGPYNEQFF
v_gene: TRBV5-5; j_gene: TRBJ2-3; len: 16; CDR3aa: CASSLARGFSTDTQYF
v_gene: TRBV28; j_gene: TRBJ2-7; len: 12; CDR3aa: CASSSGTYEQYF
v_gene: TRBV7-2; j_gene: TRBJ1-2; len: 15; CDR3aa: CASSLVESGRYGYTF
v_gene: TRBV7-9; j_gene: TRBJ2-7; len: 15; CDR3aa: CSSSFSQGVFYEQYF
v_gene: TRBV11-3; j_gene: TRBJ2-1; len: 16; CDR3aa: CASSPHGGGNINEQFF
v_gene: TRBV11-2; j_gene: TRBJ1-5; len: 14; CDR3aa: CASSSDSGNQPQHF
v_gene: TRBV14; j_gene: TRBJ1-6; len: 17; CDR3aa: CASSQDTTQGWHSPLHF
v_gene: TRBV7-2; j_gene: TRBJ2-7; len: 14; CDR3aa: CASSDSGYTYEQYF
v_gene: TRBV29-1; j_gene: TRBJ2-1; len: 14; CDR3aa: CSVVTSGGYNEQFF
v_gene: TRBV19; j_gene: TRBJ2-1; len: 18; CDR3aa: CASSLPGVAGGSYNEQFF
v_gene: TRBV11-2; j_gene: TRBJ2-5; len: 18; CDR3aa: CASSLGPGTSGEGETQYF